The next 5 T cell receptor beta chains were all read from a single sample in a study of blood T cell repertoires in COVID-19. Assay used: immunoSEQ multiplex PCR; TCRdb lists only in-frame clones, some missing. The sample shows more than 150,000 clones, under 80% of them seen only once. Source material: peripheral blood. The receptors were gathered from a man aged 50 to 60 who had recovered from COVID-19.

The chain couples TRBV30 to TRBJ1-1; a weak D match, TRBD1 (5 bases). The V end lost 0 bases, the J end lost 5 bases, and 13 bases lay between the germline ends. Germline CDR1 GTSNPN, CDR2 SVGIG (reference sequence). CDR3 length equals 14 residues. The DNA of the CDR3 is TGTGCCTGGAGTGTCTTGAGGGGAGGGACTGAAGCTTTCTTT. Translating it yields CAWSVLRGGTEAFF.

The genes are TRBV27 and TRBJ2-3; D gene ambiguous. Germline V lookup: CDR1 MNHEY, CDR2 SMNVEV (reference sequence). Trimming pared 6 bases from V and 6 bases from J, leaving 10 bases between. This CDR3 contains 12 residues. Here the CDR3 reads CASRRTLDTQYF. CDR3 DNA sequence: TGTGCCAGCAGAAGAACTCTCGATACGCAGTATTTT.

This clone was seen only once. The genes are TRBV9 and TRBJ2-5; D uncertain. The CDR3 is 13 residues long. In germline, CDR1 is SGDLS, CDR2 YYNGEE. Trimming stripped 0 bases from V and 1 base from J, with 4 bases between. Written as DNA, the CDR3 is TGTGCCAGCAGCGTAGCAGTCCAAGAGACCCAGTACTTC. Amino acids: CASSVAVQETQYF.

This clone was found once. V usage is TRBV27 and J usage is TRBJ1-2; 8 nucleotides align to TRBD1. The trim removed 5 bases at V and 8 bases at J, leaving 7 bases unmatched. This CDR3 has 13 residues. Looked up from germline, CDR1 is MNHEY and CDR2 is SMNVEV (reference sequence). The CDR3 sequence: CASSRTGLGGYTF. The CDR3 DNA reads as TGTGCCAGCAGTCGGACAGGGTTGGGCGGCTACACCTTC.

This clone was observed a single time. This rearrangement joins TRBV15 to TRBJ2-7; TRBD1 matches 8 bases. After removal of 0 bases from V and 5 bases from J, the junction contained 0 bases not matched to a gene. Germline lookup yields CDR1 LNHNV and CDR2 YYDKDF (reference sequence). This CDR3 is 13 amino acids long. CDR3 loop: CATSREDRDEQYF. The CDR3 nucleotides are TGTGCCACCAGCAGAGAGGACAGGGACGAGCAGTACTTC.